One and the same sample provided the 9 T cell receptor beta chains below, sequenced in a study of radiotherapy plus CTLA-4 blockade in lung cancer. Assay used: immunoSEQ multiplex PCR; TCRdb lists only in-frame clones, some missing. The sample has 65,000 to 95,000 clones; over 75% are singletons. The sample in question was peripheral blood, obtained from a patient treated with radiotherapy plus ipilimumab. Receptors were obtained from a human donor with non-small cell lung cancer that progressed on radiotherapy plus ipilimumab.

The V and J genes are TRBV5-1 and TRBJ1-1; 8 bases match TRBD1. CDR1 is SGHRS and CDR2 is YFSETQ in the germline V gene. The CDR3 spans 15 residues. With 4 bases clipped from V and 4 bases from J, the junction kept 9 bases outside the gene matches. This CDR3 is CASSTSRGLVTEAFF. The CDR3 coding sequence is TGCGCCAGCAGCACGTCCAGGGGGCTAGTCACTGAAGCTTTCTTT. The variable domain in full, completed from reference TRBV5-1 and TRBJ1-1, reads KAGVTQTPRYLIKTRGQQVTLSCSPISGHRSVSWYQQTPGQGLQFLFEYFSETQRNKGNFPGRFSGRQFSNSRSEMNVSTLELGDSALYLCASSTSRGLVTEAFFGQGTRLTVV.

The chain carries TRBV5-4 and TRBJ1-1; 9 nucleotides agree with TRBD1. This CDR3 contains 14 residues. J gave up 1 base and V 5 bases, and 3 bases lay outside the gene matches. Germline CDR1 is SGHNT and CDR2 is YYREEE (reference sequence). For the CDR3, the DNA is TGTGCCAGCAGAGTGGACAGGGGGAACACTGAAGCTTTCTTT. Its protein product is CASRVDRGNTEAFF.

The genes are TRBV5-1 and TRBJ1-2, with D hard to call. V lost 3 bases, J lost 0 bases, and 9 bases lay in between. This CDR3 has 14 residues. Germline CDR1 and CDR2: SGHRS and YFSETQ. The CDR3 DNA sequence: TGCGCCAGCAGCTCGACGACGACTAACTATGGCTACACCTTC. Translated, it gives CASSSTTTNYGYTF.

The CDR3 region has the DNA TGCGCCAGCAGCCTCTTGGAGGGAGGCAATGAGCAGTTCTTC. This sequence encodes CASSLLEGGNEQFF. V usage is TRBV5-1 and J usage is TRBJ2-1, with D possibly TRBD2 on 6 matching bases. Germline-derived CDR1 and CDR2 are SGHRS and YFSETQ. V was shortened by 4 bases and J by 6 bases, with 14 bases between the two germline ends. The CDR3 runs to 14 residues.

This chain links TRBV15 with TRBJ2-6; the D gene is possibly TRBD2 (6 bases). CDR1 and CDR2 (germline): LNHNV, YYDKDF (reference sequence). There are 16 residues in the CDR3. With 6 bases removed from V and 2 bases from J, the gap between germline ends came to 14 bases. The CDR3 DNA follows: TGTGCCACCAGAGACGGACTAAATCCTGGGGCCAACGTCCTGACTTTC. This gives the protein CATRDGLNPGANVLTF.

V usage is TRBV30 and J usage is TRBJ2-4; D remains ambiguous. V lost 0 bases, J lost 0 bases, and 9 bases lay in between. Germline CDR1 reads GTSNPN; CDR2 reads SVGIG (reference sequence). The CDR3 length is 15 residues. CDR3 region: CAWSVGPLAKNIQYF. The CDR3 region has the DNA TGTGCCTGGAGTGTTGGTCCTCTAGCCAAAAACATTCAGTACTTC.

The rearrangement joins TRBV30 to TRBJ1-2; the D is unclear. Trimming left V 5 bases short and J 3 bases short, with 16 bases between. The CDR3 length is 14 residues. Looked up from germline, CDR1 is GTSNPN and CDR2 is SVGIG (reference sequence). The CDR3 sequence: CAWDIGSVDYGYTF. The DNA for the CDR3 is TGTGCCTGGGATATTGGTTCTGTCGACTATGGCTACACCTTC.

The chain recombines TRBV27 with TRBJ2-1; 9 bases fit TRBD1. Germline-derived CDR1 and CDR2 are MNHEY and SMNVEV (reference sequence). Unmatched junction bases numbered 4, after V lost 1 base and J lost 6 bases. The CDR3 has 15 residues. The CDR3 nucleotides are TGTGCCAGCAGTTTATTCCTGGACAGGGGCAATGAGCAGTTCTTC. Encoded protein: CASSLFLDRGNEQFF.

The chain links TRBV4-1 to TRBJ1-1; D unclear. Germline assignment: CDR1 MGHRA and CDR2 YSYEKL. Trimming left V 1 base short and J 6 bases short, with 6 bases between. This CDR3 spans 12 amino acids. CDR3 region: CASSQGHAEAFF. The CDR3 nucleotides are TGCGCCAGCAGCCAAGGCCATGCTGAAGCTTTCTTT.